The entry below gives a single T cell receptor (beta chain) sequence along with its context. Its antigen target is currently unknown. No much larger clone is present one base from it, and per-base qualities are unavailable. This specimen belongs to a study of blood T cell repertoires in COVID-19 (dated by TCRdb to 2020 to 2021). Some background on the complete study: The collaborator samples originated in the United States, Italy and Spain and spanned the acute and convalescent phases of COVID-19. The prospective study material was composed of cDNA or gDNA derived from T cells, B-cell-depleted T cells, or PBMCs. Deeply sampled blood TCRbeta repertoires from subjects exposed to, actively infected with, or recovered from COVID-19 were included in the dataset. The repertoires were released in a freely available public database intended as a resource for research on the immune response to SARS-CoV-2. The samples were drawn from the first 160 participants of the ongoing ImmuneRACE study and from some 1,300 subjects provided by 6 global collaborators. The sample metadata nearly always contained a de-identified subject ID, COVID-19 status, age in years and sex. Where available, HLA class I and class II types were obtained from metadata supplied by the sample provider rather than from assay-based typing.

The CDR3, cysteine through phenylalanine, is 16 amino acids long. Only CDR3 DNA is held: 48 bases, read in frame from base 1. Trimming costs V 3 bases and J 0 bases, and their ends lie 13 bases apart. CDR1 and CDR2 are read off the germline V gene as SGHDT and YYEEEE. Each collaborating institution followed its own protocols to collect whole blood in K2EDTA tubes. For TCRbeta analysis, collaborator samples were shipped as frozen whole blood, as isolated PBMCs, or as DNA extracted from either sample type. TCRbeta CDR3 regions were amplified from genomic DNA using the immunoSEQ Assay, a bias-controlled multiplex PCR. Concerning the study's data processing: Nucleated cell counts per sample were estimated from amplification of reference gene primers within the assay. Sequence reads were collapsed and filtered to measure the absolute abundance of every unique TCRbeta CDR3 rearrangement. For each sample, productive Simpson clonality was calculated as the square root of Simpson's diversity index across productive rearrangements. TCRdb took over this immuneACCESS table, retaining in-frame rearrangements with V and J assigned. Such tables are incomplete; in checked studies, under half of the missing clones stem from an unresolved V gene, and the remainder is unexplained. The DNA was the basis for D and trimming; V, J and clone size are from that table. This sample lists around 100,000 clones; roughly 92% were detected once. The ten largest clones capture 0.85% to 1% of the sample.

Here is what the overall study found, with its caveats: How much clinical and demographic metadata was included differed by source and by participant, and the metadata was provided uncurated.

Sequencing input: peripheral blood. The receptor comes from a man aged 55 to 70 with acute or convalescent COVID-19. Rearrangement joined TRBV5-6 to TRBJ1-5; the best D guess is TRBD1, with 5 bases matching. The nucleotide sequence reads TGTGCCAGCAGCTCAGGAGGGGCAGTTAGCAATCAGCCCCAGCATTTT. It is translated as CASSSGGAVSNQPQHF.